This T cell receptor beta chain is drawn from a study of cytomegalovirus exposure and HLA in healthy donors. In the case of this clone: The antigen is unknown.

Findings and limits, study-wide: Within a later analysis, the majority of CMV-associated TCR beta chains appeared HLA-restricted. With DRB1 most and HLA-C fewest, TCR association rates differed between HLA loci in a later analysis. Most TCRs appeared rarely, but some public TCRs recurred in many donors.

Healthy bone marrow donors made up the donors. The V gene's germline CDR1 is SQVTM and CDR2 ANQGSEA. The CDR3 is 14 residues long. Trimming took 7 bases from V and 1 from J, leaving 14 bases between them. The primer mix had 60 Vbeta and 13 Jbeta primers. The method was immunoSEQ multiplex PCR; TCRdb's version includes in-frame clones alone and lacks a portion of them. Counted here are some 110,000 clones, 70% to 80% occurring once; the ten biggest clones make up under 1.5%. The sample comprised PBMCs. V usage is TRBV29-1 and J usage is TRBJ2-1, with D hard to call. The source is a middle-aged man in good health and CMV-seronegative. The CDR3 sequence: CSAEFMISYNEQFF. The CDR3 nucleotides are TGCAGCGCGGAGTTTATGATATCCTACAATGAGCAGTTCTTC.